This is a list of T cell receptor beta chains from one sample in a study of shared clonotypes between healthy human individuals. Only in-frame clones appear in the TCRdb table, and some are missing; sequencing was by immunoSEQ multiplex PCR. This sample has around 1.9 million clones, with around 95% found just once. Material: naive CD8+ T cells from PBMCs. Every receptor here comes from a man between 18 and 29 years old in good health. Some clones in this sample may be carry-over from other donors' samples. CDR3s include the opening cysteine and the closing phenylalanine or tryptophan. D genes are given only for firm matches. Clone size appears in some rows only: once, few, many, or a class for an expanded clone.

DNA	CDR3	D	V	J	size
TGTGCCAGCAGCGTAGAGACAGGATTGGGCTCTGGGGCCAACGTCCTGACTTTC	CASSVETGLGSGANVLTF	-	TRBV9	TRBJ2-6	-
TGTGCCAGCAGTTACTCGTCGGGAGGAGGAAACACCATATATTTT	CASSYSSGGGNTIYF	-	TRBV6-5	TRBJ1-3	once
TGTGCCAGCAGTGATGGGTTTGGCAGGGATAGCAATCAGCCCCAGCATTTT	CASSDGFGRDSNQPQHF	-	TRBV2	TRBJ1-5	-
TGTGCCATTTTAGCTGCCAACACAGATACGCAGTATTTT	CAILAANTDTQYF	-	TRBV7-2	TRBJ2-3	-
TGTGCCAGCAGCTTAACCGGGACTAGCGGGAGTCGAGATGAGCAGTTCTTC	CASSLTGTSGSRDEQFF	TRBD2	TRBV11-1	TRBJ2-1	-
TGCGCCAGCAGCCCCCCGGGAGTCGGGGAGCTGTTTTTT	CASSPPGVGELFF	-	TRBV4-1	TRBJ2-2	-
TGTGCCAGCAGCATGGACAGGGGAATCTACAATGAGCAGTTCTTC	CASSMDRGIYNEQFF	-	TRBV21-1	TRBJ2-1	-
TGTGCCAGCAGCGACCCTTTTAACCCCAGCAGCTCCTACAATGAGCAGTTCTTC	CASSDPFNPSSSYNEQFF	-	TRBV9	TRBJ2-1	-
TGTGCCAGCAGCTTCCTTCCCGGTCAGGATACGCAGTATTTT	CASSFLPGQDTQYF	-	TRBV7-7	TRBJ2-3	-
TGCGCCAGCAGCCAAGGTCGAATCAATGAGCAGTTCTTC	CASSQGRINEQFF	-	TRBV4-3	TRBJ2-1	-
TGTGCCAGCAACCCACAAACAGGTTACACCGGGGAGCTGTTTTTT	CASNPQTGYTGELFF	-	TRBV6-1	TRBJ2-2	-
TGCGCCAGCAGCCAAATGCGGGAGATTGCCTACGAGCAGTACTTC	CASSQMREIAYEQYF	TRBD2	TRBV4-1	TRBJ2-7	once
TGTGCCAGCAACCAAGGAGGCAGGTGGATGAAGGATGGCTACACCTTC	CASNQGGRWMKDGYTF	-	TRBV14	TRBJ1-2	-
TGTGCCAGCAGCTTAGAGGGGGCCTGGACTAATGAAAAACTGTTTTTT	CASSLEGAWTNEKLFF	TRBD1	TRBV7-2	TRBJ1-4	once
TGTGCCAGCACCCCGGGACTGATCGATCAGCCCCAGCATTTT	CASTPGLIDQPQHF	-	TRBV28	TRBJ1-5	-
TGTGCCAGCTTCCAGGGCAACTATGGCTACACCTTC	CASFQGNYGYTF	-	TRBV5-6	TRBJ1-2	-
TGTGCCAGCAGCGAGGGGGCAGCAGGGTCGTATGCTTTCTTT	CASSEGAAGSYAFF	TRBD1	TRBV9	TRBJ1-1	few
TGTGCCAGTAAGGTCAATAGCGGGCCCTCCTACGAGCAGTACTTC	CASKVNSGPSYEQYF	TRBD2	TRBV19	TRBJ2-7	-
TGTGCCGGGGGGCCGACGGGAGATTCGAACACCGGGGAGCTGTTTTTT	CAGGPTGDSNTGELFF	-	TRBV19	TRBJ2-2	-
TGTGCCAGCTCACCACCGCTCTGGGTGGGACAGCAAGAGACCCAGTACTTC	CASSPPLWVGQQETQYF	TRBD1	TRBV18	TRBJ2-5	-
TGTGCCAGCAGCTTAAATCGGCCCCGACCTTTTGGGGAGCTGTTTTTT	CASSLNRPRPFGELFF	-	TRBV7-6	TRBJ2-2	-
TGTGCCAGCAGCATTCCACCGGGACAGGGGTCCCGGGAGCAGTACTTC	CASSIPPGQGSREQYF	TRBD1	TRBV11-1	TRBJ2-7	-